Listed below are T cell receptor beta chains from one sample, sequenced in a study of T cells generated in artificial thymic organoids. One entry per CDR3 protein, called by TCRdb with MiXCR from the 5' RACE reads. The sample lists approximately 5,400 distinct CDR3 sequences; approximately 26% were seen once. These receptors' antigens are unknown. Input material: naive CD8+ T cells grown in artificial thymic organoids from cord blood stem and progenitor cells. The receptor source for this set is a human donor who gave cord blood stem cells for thymic organoid culture, a cardiac surgery patient who gave postnatal thymus, or a blood donor (not recorded which). Both conserved end residues are part of each CDR3. Each record gives: CDR3 length, clone size, V gene, D gene, J gene, CDR3 DNA, CDR3 protein. D genes are given only for firm matches. Where a row states a size, it is once, few, many or the class of an expanded clone; other rows omit it.

14	.	TRBV12-3/TRBV12-4	.	TRBJ2-1	TGTGCCAGCAGTTTCAAGAGGGCCTACAATGAGCAGTTCTTC	CASSFKRAYNEQFF
14	medium-sized	TRBV25-1	.	TRBJ2-7	TGTGCCAGCAGTGAATGGCGGGGCTCCTACGAGCAGTACTTC	CASSEWRGSYEQYF
13	once	TRBV27	TRBD2	TRBJ2-2	TGTGCCAGCAGTTTAGGGGGGGCCGGGGAGCTGTTTTTT	CASSLGGAGELFF
10	medium-sized	TRBV7-2	TRBD2	TRBJ2-7	TGTGCCAGCAGCTTAAAAGAGGGAGGGTTC	CASSLKEGGF
14	medium-sized	TRBV6-2/TRBV6-3	.	TRBJ1-5	TGTGCCAGCACCTCGGTCCATAGCAATCAGCCCCAGCATTTT	CASTSVHSNQPQHF
14	medium-sized	TRBV28	TRBD1	TRBJ2-7	TGTGCCAGCAGTTTATGGACAGGGGGCTACGAGCAGTACTTC	CASSLWTGGYEQYF
15	medium-sized	TRBV4-1	.	TRBJ2-3	TGCGCCAGCAGCCAAGAGAGGGCCCGCACAGATACGCAGTATTTT	CASSQERARTDTQYF
15	.	TRBV18	.	TRBJ2-7	TGTGCCAGCTCACCACCTCAGGGTACCTCCTACGAGCAGTACTTC	CASSPPQGTSYEQYF
16	.	TRBV4-2	.	TRBJ2-2	TGTGCCAGCAGCCAACTGCGACGGCCGGGCACCGGGGAGCTGTTTTTT	CASSQLRRPGTGELFF
13	many	TRBV7-4	TRBD1	TRBJ1-2	TGTGCCAGCAGCGCACGGACAGGGCACGGCTACACCTTC	CASSARTGHGYTF
13	.	TRBV18	.	TRBJ2-7	TGTGCCAGCTCACCACAGAGATTTGACGAGCAGTACTTC	CASSPQRFDEQYF
12	.	TRBV15	.	TRBJ1-4	TGTGCCACCAGCAGAGCCGCGGAAAAACTGTTTTTT	CATSRAAEKLFF
12	medium-sized	TRBV3-1	.	TRBJ2-2	TGTGCCAGCAGCAGACGGGGCGGGGAGCTGTTTTTT	CASSRRGGELFF
13	.	TRBV7-9	.	TRBJ2-3	TGTGCCAGCAGCTTAAGGGTCGCAGATACGCAGTATTTT	CASSLRVADTQYF
14	.	TRBV5-6	.	TRBJ2-1	TGTGCCAGCAGCTTGTTAGAATCCTACAATGAGCAGTTCTTC	CASSLLESYNEQFF
12	medium-sized	TRBV7-9	.	TRBJ2-2	TGTGCCAGCAGCCCGAATACCGGGGAGCTGTTTTTT	CASSPNTGELFF
12	medium-sized	TRBV19	.	TRBJ2-3	TGTGCCAGTAGTATAGTCCCAGATACGCAGTATTTT	CASSIVPDTQYF
13	medium-sized	TRBV4-3	.	TRBJ2-1	TGCGCCAGCAGCCAAAGAGGGGGCAATGAGCAGTTCTTC	CASSQRGGNEQFF
14	.	TRBV5-5	.	TRBJ1-5	TGTGCCAGCAGCTTGGGGGCCAGGAGGCAGCCCCAGCATTTT	CASSLGARRQPQHF
16	medium-sized	TRBV6-2/TRBV6-3	.	TRBJ2-4	TGTGCCAGCAGTCACTCCGGGTGGACGACCAAAGGGGCTCAGTACTTC	CASSHSGWTTKGAQYF
14	.	TRBV7-9	.	TRBJ2-7	TGTGCCAGCAGCTCGCGACTAAGCTCCTACGAGCAGTACTTC	CASSSRLSSYEQYF
17	medium-sized	TRBV15	.	TRBJ2-1	TGTGCCACCAGCAGAGATTTGCCCAGACAACCCTACAATGAGCAGTTCTTC	CATSRDLPRQPYNEQFF
15	medium-sized	TRBV6-1	.	TRBJ2-3	TGTGCCAGCAGAACAGGATTCTCTAGCACAGATACGCAGTATTTT	CASRTGFSSTDTQYF
13	large	TRBV19	.	TRBJ2-2	TGTGCCAGTAGTCGCAGTTGCACCGGGGAGCTGTTTTTT	CASSRSCTGELFF
17	medium-sized	TRBV9	TRBD2	TRBJ2-5	TGTGCCAGCAGCCTCAGCACTAGCGGGAGTTTCCAGGAGACCCAGTACTTC	CASSLSTSGSFQETQYF
14	medium-sized	TRBV24-1	.	TRBJ1-1	TGTGCCACCAGTGCCGTCGGGGGCGGCACTGAAGCTTTCTTT	CATSAVGGGTEAFF
18	.	TRBV4-2	TRBD2	TRBJ2-7	TGTGCCAGCAGCCAAGATAGGGGACTAGCGGGGGATCCCTACGAGCAGTACTTC	CASSQDRGLAGDPYEQYF
13	medium-sized	TRBV7-9	TRBD1	TRBJ2-2	TGTGCCAGCAGCGCACAGGGGAACGGGGAGCTGTTTTTT	CASSAQGNGELFF
16	medium-sized	TRBV28	.	TRBJ2-2	TGTGCCAGCAGTTTATCCTGCAGCGCGAACACCGGGGAGCTGTTTTTT	CASSLSCSANTGELFF
15	.	TRBV7-9	.	TRBJ1-3	TGTGCCAGCAGCTTAGGGGCAAGCTCTGGAAACACCATATATTTT	CASSLGASSGNTIYF
13	medium-sized	TRBV3-1	.	TRBJ2-5	TGTGCCAGCAGCTACTGGTCCCAAGAGACCCAGTACTTC	CASSYWSQETQYF
14	medium-sized	TRBV12-3/TRBV12-4	TRBD2	TRBJ2-3	TGTGCCAGCAGCCTTAGCGGGGGGTGGGATACGCAGTATTTT	CASSLSGGWDTQYF
17	medium-sized	TRBV24-1	.	TRBJ2-5	TGTGCCACCAGTGATTTGGAGACAGGTGGAGTCCAAGAGACCCGGTACTTC	CATSDLETGGVQETRYF
12	medium-sized	TRBV18	.	TRBJ2-4	TGTGCCAGCTCCCGAGCCAAAAACATTCAGTACTTC	CASSRAKNIQYF
14	medium-sized	TRBV7-9	.	TRBJ2-5	TGTGCCAGCAGCTTAGCCAAACGGGGAGAGACCCAGTACTTC	CASSLAKRGETQYF
14	medium-sized	TRBV12-3/TRBV12-4	.	TRBJ1-1	TGTGCCAGCAGTTTGACAGTTATGAACACTGAAGCTTTCTTT	CASSLTVMNTEAFF
14	medium-sized	TRBV6-5	.	TRBJ2-4	TGTGCCAGCAGCCCAACGGGGACCAAAAACATTCAGTACTTC	CASSPTGTKNIQYF
13	.	TRBV21-1	.	TRBJ1-2	TGTGCCAGCAGCCCCCAGGGGGACTATGGCCACACCTTC	CASSPQGDYGHTF
14	many	TRBV4-3	.	TRBJ2-7	TGCGCCAGCCGTCCCAATTGCCACAGCTACGAGCAGTACTTC	CASRPNCHSYEQYF
16	large	TRBV7-2	TRBD2	TRBJ2-5	TGTGCCAGCAGCTTAGGATTAGCGGGAGGTCAAGAGACCCAGTACTTC	CASSLGLAGGQETQYF
17	medium-sized	TRBV20-1	.	TRBJ1-2	TGCAGTGCTAGAGCGGGGGGAGGAAGGGGCGCGAACTGCGGCTACACCTTC	CSARAGGGRGANCGYTF
17	medium-sized	TRBV4-1	.	TRBJ1-6	TGCGCCAGCAGCCAAGACCCAGGGAGCTCCTATAATTCACCCCTCCACTTT	CASSQDPGSSYNSPLHF
16	.	TRBV18	.	TRBJ1-4	TGTGCCAGCTCACCACCGGACCGGAACTTTAATGAAAAACTGTATTTT	CASSPPDRNFNEKLYF
15	many	TRBV4-3	TRBD1	TRBJ2-7	TGCGCCAGCAGCCCCAGGGGGCGCCACTCCTACGAGCAGTACTTC	CASSPRGRHSYEQYF
13	.	TRBV18	.	TRBJ2-7	TGTGCCAGCTCACCAGGCCGTTCCTACGAGCAGTACTTC	CASSPGRSYEQYF
15	medium-sized	TRBV12-3/TRBV12-4	.	TRBJ2-7	TGTGCCAGCAGTGGGTCGAGGGAGGGGGCACACGAGCAGTACTTC	CASSGSREGAHEQYF
14	.	TRBV6-2/TRBV6-3	.	TRBJ2-3	TGTGTCAGCAGTTACTTAGACCGAGGACGGACGCAGTATTTT	CVSSYLDRGRTQYF
13	medium-sized	TRBV6-5	.	TRBJ1-1	TGTGCCAGCAGTTACGGCGGGGGGACTGAAGCTTTCTTT	CASSYGGGTEAFF
12	.	TRBV4-1	.	TRBJ1-2	TGCGCCAGCAGCCATAACAGCTATGGCTACACCTTC	CASSHNSYGYTF
11	many	TRBV4-2	.	TRBJ2-7	TGTGCCAGCAGCCAAGACCACGAGCAGTACTTC	CASSQDHEQYF
17	medium-sized	TRBV4-1	.	TRBJ1-5	TGCGCCAGCAGCCAAGATTTGATAGGGACTGGCAATCAGCCCCAGCATTTT	CASSQDLIGTGNQPQHF
17	medium-sized	TRBV18	TRBD1	TRBJ2-6	TGTGCCAGCTCACCCTGGACAGGGGGCACTGGGGCCAACGTCCTGACTTTC	CASSPWTGGTGANVLTF
18	medium-sized	TRBV5-1	.	TRBJ2-7	TGCGCCAGCAGCTTGGAAGGTAGATTCCGATCTATCCCCTACGAGCAGTACTTC	CASSLEGRFRSIPYEQYF